Sequencing of this TCR beta chain was carried out in a study of early T cells in non-severe SARS-CoV-2 infection. TCRdb independently ran MiXCR on the 5' RACE reads; one entry per CDR3 protein. This sample carries around 70,000 distinct CDR3 sequences, roughly 10% of them seen once, and the ten largest clones take 5.5% to 7%. Germline V gene lookup returns CDR1 SEHNR and CDR2 FQNEAQ (reference sequence). This CDR3 contains 15 residues. Germline trimming cut 4 bases from V and 7 bases from J; bases unmatched to any gene: 5. The chain links TRBV7-9 to TRBJ2-1; the match to TRBD2 covers 12 bases. The specimen was whole blood. This sequence was found in an adult who was a healthcare worker with PCR-confirmed SARS-CoV-2 infection or an uninfected control (not recorded which). CDR3 sequence reads: CASSSGLAGTNEQFF. The CDR3 DNA reads TGTGCCAGCAGCTCGGGACTAGCGGGCACTAATGAGCAGTTCTTC. The full variable domain, its missing parts supplied by reference TRBV7-9 and TRBJ2-1, is DTGVSQNPRHKITKRGQNVTFRCDPISEHNRLYWYRQTLGQGPEFLTYFQNEAQLEKSRLLSDRFSAERPKGSFSTLEIQRTEQGDSAMYLCASSSGLAGTNEQFFGPGTRLTVL.